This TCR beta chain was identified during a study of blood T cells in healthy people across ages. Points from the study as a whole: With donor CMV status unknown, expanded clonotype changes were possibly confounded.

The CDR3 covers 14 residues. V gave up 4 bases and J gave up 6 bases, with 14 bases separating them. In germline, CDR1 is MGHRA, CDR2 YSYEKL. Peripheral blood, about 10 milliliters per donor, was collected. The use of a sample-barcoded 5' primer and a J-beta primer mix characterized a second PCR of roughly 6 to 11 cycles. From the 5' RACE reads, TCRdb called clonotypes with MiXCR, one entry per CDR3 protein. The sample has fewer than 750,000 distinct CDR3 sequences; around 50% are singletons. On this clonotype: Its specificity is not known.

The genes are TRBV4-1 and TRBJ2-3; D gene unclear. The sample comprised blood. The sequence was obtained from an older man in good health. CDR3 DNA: TGCGCCAGCAGCCCCTCTCCCAGAAGGGATACGCAGTATTTT. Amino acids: CASSPSPRRDTQYF.